The 25 T cell receptor beta chains below were found in one sample sequenced in a study of blood T cells in healthy people across ages. Combining a sample-barcoded 5' primer with a J-beta primer mix, a second PCR ran for roughly 6 to 12 cycles. TCRdb re-derived calls from the 5' RACE reads in MiXCR, one entry per CDR3 protein. The sample yields roughly 1.6 million distinct CDR3 sequences, about 31% seen once. Sequencing was carried out using blood. These receptors were obtained from a woman aged 25 to 45 in good health.

The sample holds a few counts of this clonotype. This chain uses TRBV20-1 with TRBJ2-7; perhaps TRBD1 as D (6 bases). The germline V gene encodes CDR1 DFQATT and CDR2 SNEGSKA (reference sequence). The V end was cut by 1 base, the J end by 2 bases, with 12 bases between. The CDR3 spans 14 residues. CDR3 DNA sequence: TGCAGTGCTAGAGGGAAGACAGGACCCTACGAGCAGTACTTC. It specifies CSARGKTGPYEQYF.

The chain carries TRBV13 and TRBJ2-7, with D perhaps matching TRBD2 (5 bases). Germline assignment: CDR1 PRHDT and CDR2 FYEKMQ (reference sequence). The CDR3 sequence is 13 residues long. Trimming stripped 5 bases from V and 3 bases from J, with 11 bases between. CDR3 DNA sequence: TGTGCCAGCAGCCGCGGGCGGTTCTACGAGCAGTACTTC. Its protein is CASSRGRFYEQYF.

This chain uses TRBV20-1 with TRBJ2-5, with D possibly being TRBD1 (6 bases). Germline assignment: CDR1 DFQATT and CDR2 SNEGSKA (reference sequence). The germline V and J ends were trimmed by 3 bases and 1 base, with 15 bases remaining between them. The CDR3 runs 15 residues. CDR3 protein: CSASVSRTAQETQYF. The CDR3 region has the DNA TGCAGTGCTAGCGTTTCCCGGACAGCCCAAGAGACCCAGTACTTC.

This clonotype appeared a few times. This chain joins TRBV15 and TRBJ2-3; 8 nucleotides agree with TRBD2. The CDR3 has 16 amino acids. Looked up from germline, CDR1 is LNHNV and CDR2 is YYDKDF (reference sequence). Losses at the gene ends were 3 bases for V and 2 bases for J; bases not matched to a gene: 7. The CDR3 nucleotides are TGTGCCACCAGCAGGCTACTAGCGGACCCCACAGATACGCAGTATTTT. It yields the protein CATSRLLADPTDTQYF.

The count of this clonotype is one. The junction does not match germline at one end; this may be a read error. V usage is TRBV5-1 and J usage is TRBJ1-6, with 10 positions matching TRBD1. From germline, CDR1 is SGHRS and CDR2 YFSETQ. The CDR3 has 14 amino acids. DNA of the CDR3: TGCGCCAGCAGTGTCCGGGACAGGGGATCACCCCGCCACTTT. It translates to CASSVRDRGSPRHF.

This clonotype has more than one count but fewer than ten. This rearrangement joins TRBV4-1 to TRBJ1-2, with 7 bases matching TRBD1. CDR1 is MGHRA and CDR2 is YSYEKL in the germline V gene. The CDR3 totals 15 residues. V dropped 0 bases and J dropped 5; count of bases not matched to a gene: 6. The CDR3 nucleotides are TGCGCCAGCAGCCAAGAAAGGCAGGGGGTATATGGCTACACCTTC. Translating it yields CASSQERQGVYGYTF.

This clonotype has more than one count but fewer than ten. The DNA of the CDR3 is TGTGCCAGCAGCCCAGTCCCATTGAACACTGAAGCTTTCTTT. It encodes CASSPVPLNTEAFF. The chain joins TRBV3-1 to TRBJ1-1; D is unresolved. Trimming shortened V by 4 bases and J by 0 bases, and 9 bases separated the two germline ends. CDR3 size: 14 residues. Germline V gene data show CDR1 as LGHDT and CDR2 as YNNKEL (reference sequence).

The chain combines TRBV12-3 or TRBV12-4 with TRBJ1-5, with D possibly TRBD1 on 6 matching bases. The CDR3 consists of 14 residues. Trimming pared 7 bases from V and 2 bases from J, leaving 12 bases between. The DNA of the CDR3 is TGTGCCAGCACCTCCTCAGGGGGCAATCAGCCCCAGCATTTT. The encoded protein is CASTSSGGNQPQHF.

This clonotype was seen a single time. The chain is built from TRBV20-1 and TRBJ1-2; D might be TRBD1 (6 bases). Trimming pared 1 base from V and 3 bases from J, leaving 21 bases between. Germline V CDR1 and CDR2: DFQATT, SNEGSKA (reference sequence). The CDR3 length is 17 residues. The CDR3 reads CSARVTGKDWLHYGYTF. The CDR3 nucleotides read TGCAGTGCTAGAGTAACAGGGAAGGATTGGTTGCACTATGGCTACACCTTC.

This clonotype was detected a few times. This sequence joins TRBV6-5 and TRBJ1-2, with D maybe TRBD1 (5 bases). This CDR3 contains 12 residues. Per germline, CDR1 MNHEY and CDR2 SVGAGI. V was trimmed by 9 bases and J by 5 bases, leaving 13 bases between them. The CDR3 DNA sequence: TGTGCCAGTCGAGAGGGGAGTTATGGCTACACCTTC. It is translated as CASREGSYGYTF.

The chain carries TRBV2 and TRBJ2-7, with a possible D match to TRBD2 (5 bases). Germline V gene data show CDR1 as SNHLY and CDR2 as FYNNEI. This CDR3 spans 15 amino acids. Trimming cost V 3 bases and J 6 bases, with 18 bases left between them. CDR3 DNA sequence: TGTGCCAGCAGTGACGCGGGCCCCCCCTGGGGCGAGCAGTACTTC. This gives the protein CASSDAGPPWGEQYF.

V is TRBV29-1 and J is TRBJ1-4, with a possible D match to TRBD1 (6 bases). Germline CDR1 is SQVTM and CDR2 is ANQGSEA. The CDR3 consists of 13 residues. V dropped 4 bases and J dropped 5 bases, with 11 bases sitting between them. CDR3 loop: CSVGNRENEKLFF. For the CDR3, the DNA is TGCAGCGTTGGGAACAGGGAGAATGAAAAACTGTTTTTT.

This clonotype was recorded many times. The CDR3 is CSVEEGGQDEQYF. The CDR3 region has the DNA TGCAGCGTTGAAGAAGGGGGACAGGACGAGCAGTACTTC. The V and J genes are TRBV29-1 and TRBJ2-7; the match to TRBD1 covers 8 bases. In germline, CDR1 is SQVTM, CDR2 ANQGSEA. There are 13 residues in the CDR3. Losses at the gene ends were 0 bases for V and 5 bases for J; bases not matched to a gene: 3.

This clonotype turned up a few times. V and J are TRBV6-1 and TRBJ1-1; D gene uncertain. Trimming stripped 7 bases from V and 4 bases from J, with 7 bases between. This CDR3 has 11 residues. The germline V gene encodes CDR1 MNHNS and CDR2 SASEGT. The CDR3 loop reads CASMEVTEAFF. The CDR3, as DNA: TGTGCCAGCATGGAGGTCACTGAAGCTTTCTTT.

This clonotype was seen only a few times. This chain joins TRBV20-1 and TRBJ1-2, with D hard to call. Trimming stripped 0 bases from V and 5 bases from J, with 16 bases between. Germline values: CDR1 DFQATT, CDR2 SNEGSKA (reference sequence). This CDR3 comprises 15 residues. This CDR3 is CSARDPPGSEYGYTF. Written as DNA, the CDR3 is TGCAGTGCTAGAGATCCTCCAGGCTCTGAGTATGGCTACACCTTC.

This clonotype has only a few counts. The germline gene is not matched at one end of the junction; a read error may be the cause. The chain uses TRBV20-1 and TRBJ2-7; possibly TRBD2 for D (6 bases). The CDR3 is 15 residues long. Per germline, CDR1 DFQATT and CDR2 SNEGSKA (reference sequence). CDR3: CSARDLSGVGYGQYF. DNA for the CDR3: TGCAGTGCTAGAGATCTCTCGGGGGTCGGCTACGGGCAGTACTTC.

This clonotype was counted a few times. The chain uses TRBV12-3 or TRBV12-4 and TRBJ1-5, with D uncertain. CDR3 length: 13 residues. Trimming removed 0 bases from V and 7 bases from J, with 7 bases in between. As DNA, the CDR3 is TGTGCCAGCAGTTTAGCGACCGGGCAGCCCCAGCATTTT. Protein: CASSLATGQPQHF.

The rearrangement links TRBV28 to TRBJ2-1; D unresolved. CDR1 is MDHEN, CDR2 SYDVKM, per germline. This CDR3 spans 14 amino acids. V dropped 4 bases and J dropped 6 bases, with 13 bases sitting between them. The CDR3 nucleotides are TGTGCCAGCAGTTCTTCCCCCCGGAGCAATGAGCAGTTCTTC. Encoded protein: CASSSSPRSNEQFF.

On this clonotype itself: A junction boundary mismatches the germline segment, possibly from a read error. This chain joins TRBV9 and TRBJ2-3; D call uncertain. Germline lookup yields CDR1 SGDLS and CDR2 YYNGEE. The CDR3 loop spans 15 amino acids. For the CDR3, the DNA is TGTGCTAGCAGCGTAGAAGGAAGTTTGACAGATACGCAGTATTTT. It translates to CASSVEGSLTDTQYF.

This clonotype was counted only a few times. The genes are TRBV12-3 or TRBV12-4 and TRBJ2-2; the match to TRBD2 covers 11 bases. The CDR3 contains 15 residues. The junction had 1 base not matched to a gene; V was cut back by 6 bases and J by 1 base. CDR3 in amino acids: CASRLAGVNTGELFF. In DNA form, the CDR3 reads TGTGCCAGCAGACTAGCGGGGGTGAACACCGGGGAGCTGTTTTTT.

This chain joins TRBV20-1 and TRBJ2-5; 8 nucleotides agree with TRBD2. This CDR3 region has 15 residues. Trimming cost V 6 bases and J 9 bases; bases outside gene matches: 18. Germline CDR1 and CDR2: DFQATT and SNEGSKA (reference sequence). CDR3 sequence (DNA): TGCAGTGCGCACATGTTTAGCGGGGAGGGGGAGGCCCAGTACTTC. Its protein is CSAHMFSGEGEAQYF.

This clonotype was counted many times. The V gene is TRBV13, the J gene TRBJ2-5, with 9 bases that match TRBD1. Trimming at V came to 1 base and at J to 1 base, leaving 1 base not matched to a gene. This CDR3 region has 15 residues. CDR1 and CDR2 (germline): PRHDT, FYEKMQ (reference sequence). The CDR3 loop reads CASSLVGQGQETQYF. CDR3 in DNA: TGTGCCAGCAGCTTAGTGGGACAGGGCCAAGAGACCCAGTACTTC. Together with reference TRBV13 and TRBJ2-5, the CDR3 gives the full variable domain: AAGVIQSPRHLIKEKRETATLKCYPIPRHDTVYWYQQGPGQDPQFLISFYEKMQSDKGSIPDRFSAQQFSDYHSELNMSSLELGDSALYFCASSLVGQGQETQYFGPGTRLLVL.

The sample holds a few counts of this clonotype. The J gene is TRBJ1-2, the V gene TRBV7-6; no clear D. The V and J ends lost 1 base and 2 bases respectively, with 14 bases between them. Germline CDR1 and CDR2: SGHVS and FNYEAQ. The CDR3 runs to 16 residues. CDR3 residues: CASSLDSRSFNYGYTF. The CDR3 DNA reads as TGTGCCAGCAGCTTAGATAGTCGCTCTTTCAACTATGGCTACACCTTC.

This clonotype has ten or more counts. This CDR3 reads CASSPGWNGYTF. CDR3 sequence (DNA): TGTGCCAGCAGTCCAGGGTGGAATGGCTACACCTTC. This chain links TRBV6-5 with TRBJ1-2; D is possibly TRBD1 (5 bases). CDR1 is MNHEY, CDR2 SVGAGI, per germline. The CDR3 is made up of 12 amino acids. Trimming removed 5 bases from V and 6 bases from J, with 10 bases in between.

The CDR3 region is CASSRPGAQEYEQYF. CDR3 DNA: TGTGCCAGCAGCCGACCCGGGGCGCAAGAATACGAGCAGTACTTC. The chain employs TRBV9 and TRBJ2-7; D may be TRBD1 or TRBD2 (5 bases each). Germline CDR1 SGDLS, CDR2 YYNGEE. The CDR3 is made up of 15 amino acids. The V end was cut by 4 bases, the J end by 4 bases, with 18 bases between.